The 7 T cell receptor beta chains presented below share a single source sample, sequenced in a study of somatic mutations in cytotoxic T cells in rheumatoid arthritis. Method: immunoSEQ multiplex PCR; TCRdb's copy keeps in-frame clones and lacks some. The profile shows more than 10,000 clones, 80% to 85% of them singletons. What was sequenced was CD8+ T cells sorted from blood. The source of these receptors is a woman aged 60-70 years in good health.

The chain is built from TRBV28 and TRBJ1-2; 7 bases agree with TRBD1. J gave up 5 bases and V 5 bases, and 8 bases lay outside the gene matches. The CDR3 spans 14 residues. Germline CDR1 is MDHEN and CDR2 is SYDVKM. CDR3 amino acids: CASSTTGTEYGYTF. The CDR3 coding sequence is TGTGCCAGCAGTACGACCGGGACAGAATATGGCTACACCTTC.

The chain uses TRBV7-9 and TRBJ1-4; D may be TRBD1 (6 bases). V lost 4 bases and J 6 bases, leaving 21 bases between the germline ends. The CDR3 sequence is 17 residues long. The germline gives CDR1 SEHNR, CDR2 FQNEAQ (reference sequence). The CDR3: CASSYGPDTGPDEKLFF. The CDR3 nucleotides are TGTGCCAGCAGCTACGGGCCCGATACAGGGCCGGATGAAAAACTGTTTTTT.

The chain recombines TRBV7-9 with TRBJ2-1; 9 positions agree with TRBD1. This CDR3 is built from 15 residues. The V and J ends lost 8 bases and 5 bases, in that order; junction bases with no gene match: 10. Germline assignment: CDR1 SEHNR and CDR2 FQNEAQ (reference sequence). In DNA form, the CDR3 reads TGTGCCAGCTATGCCCCCGGACAGGGGAACAATGAGCAGTTCTTC. Its translation is CASYAPGQGNNEQFF. The full variable domain, in which reference TRBV7-9 and TRBJ2-1 provide the parts outside the CDR3, is DTGVSQNPRHKITKRGQNVTFRCDPISEHNRLYWYRQTLGQGPEFLTYFQNEAQLEKSRLLSDRFSAERPKGSFSTLEIQRTEQGDSAMYLCASYAPGQGNNEQFFGPGTRLTVL.

The chain combines TRBV6-1 with TRBJ2-7; D remains ambiguous. From germline, CDR1 is MNHNS and CDR2 SASEGT. Trimming took off 1 base at V and 3 bases at J, with 10 bases between the two ends. This CDR3 has 14 amino acids. The CDR3 sequence is CASSEDGRGYEQYF. The CDR3 DNA reads as TGTGCCAGCAGTGAAGATGGCAGAGGCTACGAGCAGTACTTC.

This chain links TRBV14 with TRBJ2-7, with D perhaps TRBD1 (5 bases). CDR1 is SGHDN and CDR2 is FVKESK in the germline V gene. Trimming removed 5 bases from V and 2 bases from J, with 16 bases in between. The CDR3 spans 15 residues. CDR3 nucleotides: TGTGCCAGCAGCACCTTTCAGGGATACCCCTACGAGCAGTACTTC. Protein sequence: CASSTFQGYPYEQYF. Looking up the rest from reference TRBV14 and TRBJ2-7 gives the full variable domain: EAGVTQFPSHSVIEKGQTVTLRCDPISGHDNLYWYRRVMGKEIKFLLHFVKESKQDESGMPNNRFLAERTGGTYSTLKVQPAELEDSGVYFCASSTFQGYPYEQYFGPGTRLTVT.

A few counts support this clone. This chain connects TRBV4-2 to TRBJ2-1; perhaps TRBD2 as D (6 bases). The CDR3 runs 13 residues. Germline CDR1 and CDR2: LGHNA and YNFKEQ. V was shortened by 4 bases and J by 4 bases, with 8 bases between the two germline ends. The CDR3 is CASSLSGYNEQFF. The CDR3 region has the DNA TGTGCCAGCAGCCTTAGCGGTTACAATGAGCAGTTCTTC.

The chain couples TRBV5-6 to TRBJ2-4, with 10 bases matching TRBD2. Germline trimming cut 4 bases from V and 0 bases from J; bases unmatched to any gene: 10. The CDR3 is 18 residues long. The V gene's germline CDR1 is SGHDT and CDR2 YYEEEE. For the CDR3, the DNA is TGTGCCAGCAGCCCTGGGACTAGCGAGATGTTAGCCAAAAACATTCAGTACTTC. It specifies CASSPGTSEMLAKNIQYF.